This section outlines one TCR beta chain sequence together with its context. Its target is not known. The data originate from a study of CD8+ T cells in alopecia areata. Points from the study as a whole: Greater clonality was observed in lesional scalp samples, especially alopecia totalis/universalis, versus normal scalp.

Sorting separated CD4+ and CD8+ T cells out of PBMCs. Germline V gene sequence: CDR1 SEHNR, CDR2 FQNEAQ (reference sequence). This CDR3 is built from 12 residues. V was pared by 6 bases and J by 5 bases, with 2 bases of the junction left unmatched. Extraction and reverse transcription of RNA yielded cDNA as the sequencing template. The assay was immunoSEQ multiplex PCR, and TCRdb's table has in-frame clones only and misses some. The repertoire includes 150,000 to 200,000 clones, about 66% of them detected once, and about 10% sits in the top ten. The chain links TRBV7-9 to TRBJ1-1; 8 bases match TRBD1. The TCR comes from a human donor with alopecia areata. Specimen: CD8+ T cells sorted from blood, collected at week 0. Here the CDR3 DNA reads TGTGCCAGCAGGCGACAGGGGACTGAAGCTTTCTTT. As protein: CASRRQGTEAFF.